The clone carrying this T cell receptor (beta chain) was observed at least ten times. Donors uniformly comprised healthy Caucasians. The sample comes from a study of identical twins. MiXCR, applied by TCRdb to the 5' RACE reads, yields one record per CDR3 protein. The table lists around 530,000 distinct CDR3 sequences, 12% to 15% of them singletons. Looked up from germline, CDR1 is MNHEY and CDR2 is SVGAGI. V lost 0 bases and J 0 bases, leaving 12 bases between the germline ends. The CDR3 loop spans 17 amino acids. This sample also appeared in a second study, on yellow fever vaccine responses in identical twins.

The chain couples TRBV6-5 to TRBJ2-1, with D possibly being TRBD2 (5 bases). This sequence was found in a young woman in good health. The sample taken for sequencing was CD4+ T cells sorted from blood. The CDR3 region is CASSYSDFWSSYNEQFF. For the CDR3, the DNA is TGTGCCAGCAGTTACTCGGACTTCTGGAGCTCCTACAATGAGCAGTTCTTC.